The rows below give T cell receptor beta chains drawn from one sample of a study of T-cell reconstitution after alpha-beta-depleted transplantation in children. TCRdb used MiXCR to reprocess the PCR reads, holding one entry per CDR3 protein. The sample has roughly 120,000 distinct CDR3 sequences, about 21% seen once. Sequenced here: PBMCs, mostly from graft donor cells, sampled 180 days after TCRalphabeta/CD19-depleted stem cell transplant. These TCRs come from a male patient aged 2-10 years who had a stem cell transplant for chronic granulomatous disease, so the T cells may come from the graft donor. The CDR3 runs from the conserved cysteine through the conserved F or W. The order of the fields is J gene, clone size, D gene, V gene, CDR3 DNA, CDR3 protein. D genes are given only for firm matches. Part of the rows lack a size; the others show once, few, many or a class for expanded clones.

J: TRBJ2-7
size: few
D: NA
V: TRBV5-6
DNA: TGTGCCAGCAGCTTGTTTCCGAGCTCCTACGAGCAGTACTTC
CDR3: CASSLFPSSYEQYF

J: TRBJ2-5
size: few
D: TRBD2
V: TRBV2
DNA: TGTGCCAGCATAACGAGCGGGGCACAAGAGACCCAGTACTTC
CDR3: CASITSGAQETQYF

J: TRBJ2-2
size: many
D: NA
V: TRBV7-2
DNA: TGTGCCAGCAGCTTAATTCCAGGGGTGGCCGGGGAGCTGTTTTTT
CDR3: CASSLIPGVAGELFF

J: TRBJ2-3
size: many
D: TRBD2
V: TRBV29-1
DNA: TGCAGCGTTGAAAGGGGAGGGTCAGATACGCAGTATTTT
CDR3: CSVERGGSDTQYF

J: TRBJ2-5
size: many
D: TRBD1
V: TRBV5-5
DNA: TGTGCCAGCAGCTGGCAGGGGGATCAAGAGACCCAGTACTTC
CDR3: CASSWQGDQETQYF

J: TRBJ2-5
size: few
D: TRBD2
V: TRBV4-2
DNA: TGTGCCAGCAGCGAGAGCGGGGGGAGGGAGACCCAGTACTTC
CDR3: CASSESGGRETQYF

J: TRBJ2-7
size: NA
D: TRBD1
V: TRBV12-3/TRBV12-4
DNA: TGTGCCAGCAGTCTGACAGGGGGCGAGCAGTACTTC
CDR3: CASSLTGGEQYF

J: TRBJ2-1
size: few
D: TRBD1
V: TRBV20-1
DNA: TGCAGTGCTAGAGATCTGGGGACAGCCTTTAATGAGCAGTTCTTC
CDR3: CSARDLGTAFNEQFF

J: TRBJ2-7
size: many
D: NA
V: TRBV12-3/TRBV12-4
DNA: TGTGCCAGCATGGGAGGGGGGACAGCAAGCTCCTACGAGCAGTACTTC
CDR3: CASMGGGTASSYEQYF

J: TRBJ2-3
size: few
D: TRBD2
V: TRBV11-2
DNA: TGTGCCAGCAGCTTCCGTGTTGTAAGGAGCGGGGCCACAGATACGCAGTATTTT
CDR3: CASSFRVVRSGATDTQYF

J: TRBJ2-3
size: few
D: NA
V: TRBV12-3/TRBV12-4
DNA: TGTGCCAGCAGTCCGGGACGGCACGGGGGTGGTCTGACGCAGTATTTT
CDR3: CASSPGRHGGGLTQYF

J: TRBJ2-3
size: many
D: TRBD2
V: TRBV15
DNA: TGTGCCACCAGCAGAGATCGGGGGGCAGATACGCAGTATTTT
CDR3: CATSRDRGADTQYF

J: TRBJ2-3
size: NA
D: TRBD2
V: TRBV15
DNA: TGTGCCACCAGCAGAACACCGGGACTAGCGGGATCAGATACGCAGTATTTT
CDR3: CATSRTPGLAGSDTQYF

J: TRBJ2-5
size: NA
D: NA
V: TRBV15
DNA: TGTGCCACCAGCAAGCTGGGTGAAGAGACCCAGTACTTC
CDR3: CATSKLGEETQYF

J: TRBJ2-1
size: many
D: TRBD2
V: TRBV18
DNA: TGTGCCAGCTCAGAGGGACTAGCGGGCAATGAGCAGTTCTTC
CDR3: CASSEGLAGNEQFF

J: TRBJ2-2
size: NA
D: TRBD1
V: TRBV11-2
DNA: TGTGCCAGCAGCCCGGGACAGTTGAACACCGGGGAGCTGTTTTTT
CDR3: CASSPGQLNTGELFF

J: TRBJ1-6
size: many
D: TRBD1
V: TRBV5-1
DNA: TGCGCCAGCAGCTTATCGACAGGGACGGATTCACCCCTCCACTTT
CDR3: CASSLSTGTDSPLHF

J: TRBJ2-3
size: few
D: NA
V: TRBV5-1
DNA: TGCGCCAGCAGCCCCCCTTTGGGGCTTAGCACAGATACGCAGTATTTT
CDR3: CASSPPLGLSTDTQYF

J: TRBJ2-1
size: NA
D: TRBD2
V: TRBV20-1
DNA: TGCAGTGCTGCCGCAAGGGACTATTACTACAATGAGCAGTTCTTC
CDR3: CSAAARDYYYNEQFF

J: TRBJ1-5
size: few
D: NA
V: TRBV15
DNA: TGTGCCACCAGCAGAGGAGTAAGGGGGACCGGGAACCAGCCCCAGCATTTT
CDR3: CATSRGVRGTGNQPQHF

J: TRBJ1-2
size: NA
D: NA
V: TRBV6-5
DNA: TGTGCCAGCAGTTACTTAAGGGACTATGGCTACACCTTC
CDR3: CASSYLRDYGYTF

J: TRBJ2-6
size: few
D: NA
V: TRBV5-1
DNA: TGCGCCAGCAGCAAAACTAACTCTGGGGCCAACGTCCTGACTTTC
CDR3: CASSKTNSGANVLTF

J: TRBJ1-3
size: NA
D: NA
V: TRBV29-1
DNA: TGCAGCGTTGACTCGGGGGCGCATGGAAGCACCATATATTTT
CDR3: CSVDSGAHGSTIYF

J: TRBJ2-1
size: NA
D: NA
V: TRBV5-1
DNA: TGCGCCAGCAGCAGCGGACAGTCCTACAATGAGCAGTTCTTC
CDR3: CASSSGQSYNEQFF

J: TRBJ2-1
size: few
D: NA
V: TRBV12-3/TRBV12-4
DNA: TGTGCCAGCAGTACCCCCGGCGGAGCCTACAATGAGCAGTTCTTC
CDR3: CASSTPGGAYNEQFF

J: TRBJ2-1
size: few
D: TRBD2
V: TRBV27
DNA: TGTGCCAGCAGTTTATCAAGCGGGAGGGTTGGTGAGCAGTTCTTC
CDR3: CASSLSSGRVGEQFF

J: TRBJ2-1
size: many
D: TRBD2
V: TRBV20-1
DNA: TGCAGTGCTCGAGTCCTAGCGGGAGCCTCCTACAATGAGCAGTTCTTC
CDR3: CSARVLAGASYNEQFF

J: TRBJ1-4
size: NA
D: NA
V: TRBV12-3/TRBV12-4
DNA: TGTGCCAGCAGCCCTTCGTCGGGGAATGAAAAACTGTTTTTT
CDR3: CASSPSSGNEKLFF

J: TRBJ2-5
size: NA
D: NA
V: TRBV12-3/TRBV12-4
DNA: TGTGCCAGCAGTTTGTATGCAGAAGAGACCCAGTACTTC
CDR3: CASSLYAEETQYF

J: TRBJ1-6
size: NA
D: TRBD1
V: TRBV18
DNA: TGTGCCAGCTCACCTGGGACAGGGTATAGTTCACCCCTCCACTTT
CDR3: CASSPGTGYSSPLHF

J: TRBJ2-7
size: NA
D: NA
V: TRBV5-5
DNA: TGTGCCAGCAGCCTCGAGGCAGCCTACTACGAGCAGTACTTC
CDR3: CASSLEAAYYEQYF

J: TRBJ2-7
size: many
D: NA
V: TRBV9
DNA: TGTGCCAGCAGCGTAGGTAACAGGCCCTACGAGCAGTACTTC
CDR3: CASSVGNRPYEQYF

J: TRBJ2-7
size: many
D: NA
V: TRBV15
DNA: TGTGCCACCAGCTCCCTTGAGGGCGAGCAGTACTTC
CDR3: CATSSLEGEQYF

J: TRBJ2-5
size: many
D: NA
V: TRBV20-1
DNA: TGCAGTGCTAGGAATCTCGGGGAGTGGGAGACCCAGTACTTC
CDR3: CSARNLGEWETQYF

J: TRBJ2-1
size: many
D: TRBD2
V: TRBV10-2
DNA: TGCGCCAGCAGTGCCGGGACTAGCGGGAGCCTCTTCTTC
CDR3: CASSAGTSGSLFF

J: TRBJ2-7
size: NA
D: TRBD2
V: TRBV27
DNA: TGTGCCAGCAGTTTAGAGGGACTAGCTTACGAGCAGTACTTC
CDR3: CASSLEGLAYEQYF

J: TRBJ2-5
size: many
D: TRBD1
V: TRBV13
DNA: TGTGCCAGCAGCAGAACCTGGACAGGGGAAGAGACCCAGTACTTC
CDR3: CASSRTWTGEETQYF

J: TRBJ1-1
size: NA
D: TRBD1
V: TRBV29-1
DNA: TGCAGCGTTGAAGTGATGGGACAGGGGGATGAAGCTTTCTTT
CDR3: CSVEVMGQGDEAFF

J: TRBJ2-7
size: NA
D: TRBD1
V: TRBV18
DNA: TGTGCCAGCTCCCACATGGCCGGGACAGGGGGCTACGAGCAGTACTTC
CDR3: CASSHMAGTGGYEQYF

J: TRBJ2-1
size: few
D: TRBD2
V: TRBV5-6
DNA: TGTGCCAGCAGCTTGGGACTAGCGGGATTGTGGGAGCAGTTCTTC
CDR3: CASSLGLAGLWEQFF

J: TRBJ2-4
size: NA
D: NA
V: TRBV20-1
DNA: TGCAGTGCTAGGAGGGTAGCGGCCAAAAACATTCAGTACTTC
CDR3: CSARRVAAKNIQYF

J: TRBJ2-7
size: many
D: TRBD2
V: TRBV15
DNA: TGTGCCACCAGCACTAGCGGGAAACATAACTACGAGCAGTACTTC
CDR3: CATSTSGKHNYEQYF

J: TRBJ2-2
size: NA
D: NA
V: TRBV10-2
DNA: TGCGCCAGCCATTTGGGAAACACCGGGGAGCTGTTTTTT
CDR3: CASHLGNTGELFF

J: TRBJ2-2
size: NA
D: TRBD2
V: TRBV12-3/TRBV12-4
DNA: TGTGCCAGCAAACTAGCGGGAGGACGAACCGGGGAGCTGTTTTTT
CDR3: CASKLAGGRTGELFF

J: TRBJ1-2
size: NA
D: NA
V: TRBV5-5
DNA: TGTGCCAGCAGCTTGGCCTTACGGGACGACTACTATGGCTACACCTTC
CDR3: CASSLALRDDYYGYTF

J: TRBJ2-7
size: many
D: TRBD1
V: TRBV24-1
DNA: TGTGCCACCAGTGATGGGACAGGGACCTACGAGCAGTACTTC
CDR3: CATSDGTGTYEQYF

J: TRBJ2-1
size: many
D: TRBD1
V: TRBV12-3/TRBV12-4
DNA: TGTGCCAGCAGTTTGGGGGACAGGGATTACAATGAGCAGTTCTTC
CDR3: CASSLGDRDYNEQFF

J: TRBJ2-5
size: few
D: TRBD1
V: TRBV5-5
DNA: TGTGCCAGCAGCTGGACAGGGGGCCCGGATTGGACCCAGTACTTC
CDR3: CASSWTGGPDWTQYF

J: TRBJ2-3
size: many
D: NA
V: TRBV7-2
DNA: TGTGCCAGCAGCTTCGGGGTGGGCACAGATACGCAGTATTTT
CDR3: CASSFGVGTDTQYF

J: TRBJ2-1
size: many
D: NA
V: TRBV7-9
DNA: TGTGCCAGCAGCCCCCGACTAGGGGCACCCTACAATGAGCAGTTCTTC
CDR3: CASSPRLGAPYNEQFF

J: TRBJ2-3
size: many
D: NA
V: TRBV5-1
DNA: TGCGCCAGCACGCCGGATAGCACAGATACGCAGTATTTT
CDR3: CASTPDSTDTQYF

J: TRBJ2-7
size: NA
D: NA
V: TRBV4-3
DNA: TGCGCCAGCAGCCAAGGGGCGACCGACTTGTGGGACGAGCAGTACTTC
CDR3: CASSQGATDLWDEQYF